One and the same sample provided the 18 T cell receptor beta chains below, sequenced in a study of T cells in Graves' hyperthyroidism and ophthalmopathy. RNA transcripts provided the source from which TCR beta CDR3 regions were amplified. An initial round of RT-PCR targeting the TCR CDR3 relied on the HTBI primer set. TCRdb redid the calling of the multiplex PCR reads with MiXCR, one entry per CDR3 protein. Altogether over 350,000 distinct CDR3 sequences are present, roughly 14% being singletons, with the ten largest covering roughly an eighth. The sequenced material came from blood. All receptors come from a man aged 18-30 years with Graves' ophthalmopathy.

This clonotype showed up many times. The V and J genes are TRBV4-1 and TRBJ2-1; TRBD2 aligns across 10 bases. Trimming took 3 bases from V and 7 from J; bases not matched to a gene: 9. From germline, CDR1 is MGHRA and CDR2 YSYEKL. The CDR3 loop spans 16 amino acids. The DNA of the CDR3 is TGCGCCAGCAGCCAGAAACTGGGACTAGCGAAAAATGAGCAGTTCTTC. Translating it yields CASSQKLGLAKNEQFF.

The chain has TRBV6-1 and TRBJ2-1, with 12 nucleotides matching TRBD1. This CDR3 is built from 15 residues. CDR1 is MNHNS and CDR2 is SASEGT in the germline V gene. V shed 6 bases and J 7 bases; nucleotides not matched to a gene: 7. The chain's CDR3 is CASRLGTGGGNEQFF. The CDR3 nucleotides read TGTGCCAGCAGGCTCGGGACAGGGGGCGGGAATGAGCAGTTCTTC.

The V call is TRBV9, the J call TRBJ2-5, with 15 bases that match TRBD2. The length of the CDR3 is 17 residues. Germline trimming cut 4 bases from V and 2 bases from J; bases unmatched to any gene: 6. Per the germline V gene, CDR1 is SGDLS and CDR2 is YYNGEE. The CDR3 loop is CASSPGTSGRLQETQYF. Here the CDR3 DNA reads TGTGCCAGCAGCCCAGGGACTAGCGGGAGGTTACAAGAGACCCAGTACTTC.

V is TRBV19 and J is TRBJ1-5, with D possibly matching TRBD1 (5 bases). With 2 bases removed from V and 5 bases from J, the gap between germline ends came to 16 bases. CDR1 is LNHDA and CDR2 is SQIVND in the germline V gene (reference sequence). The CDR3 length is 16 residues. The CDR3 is CASSIPTGPGDQPQHF. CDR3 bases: TGTGCCAGTAGTATACCGACGGGCCCGGGGGATCAGCCCCAGCATTTT.

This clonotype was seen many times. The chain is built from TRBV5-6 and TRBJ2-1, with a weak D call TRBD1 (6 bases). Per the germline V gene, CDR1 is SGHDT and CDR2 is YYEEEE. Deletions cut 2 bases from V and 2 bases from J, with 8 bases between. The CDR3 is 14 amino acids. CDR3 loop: CASSLDRTYNEQFF. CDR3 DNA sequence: TGTGCCAGCAGCTTAGACAGGACCTACAATGAGCAGTTCTTC.

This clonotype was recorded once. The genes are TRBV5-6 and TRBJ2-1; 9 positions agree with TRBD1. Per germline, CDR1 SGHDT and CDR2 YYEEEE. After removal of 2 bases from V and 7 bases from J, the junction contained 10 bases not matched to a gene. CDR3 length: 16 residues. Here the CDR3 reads CASSLGGTGWSNEQFF. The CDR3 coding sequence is TGTGCCAGCAGCTTAGGAGGGACAGGGTGGAGTAATGAGCAGTTCTTC. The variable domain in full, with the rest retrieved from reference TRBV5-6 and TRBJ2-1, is DAGVTQSPTHLIKTRGQQVTLRCSPKSGHDTVSWYQQALGQGPQFIFQYYEEEERQRGNFPDRFSGHQFPNYSSELNVNALLLGDSALYLCASSLGGTGWSNEQFFGPGTRLTVL.

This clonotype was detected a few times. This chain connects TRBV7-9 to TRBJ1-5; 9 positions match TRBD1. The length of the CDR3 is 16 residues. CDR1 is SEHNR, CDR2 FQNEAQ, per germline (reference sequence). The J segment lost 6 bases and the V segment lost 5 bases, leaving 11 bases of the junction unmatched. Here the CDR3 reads CASSQGGWTGVQPQHF. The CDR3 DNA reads TGTGCCAGCAGCCAAGGGGGTTGGACAGGGGTTCAGCCCCAGCATTTT.

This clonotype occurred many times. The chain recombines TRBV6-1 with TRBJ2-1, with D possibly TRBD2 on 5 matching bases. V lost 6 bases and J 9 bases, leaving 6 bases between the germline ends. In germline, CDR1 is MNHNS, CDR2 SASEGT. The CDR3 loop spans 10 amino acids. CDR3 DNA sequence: TGTGCCAGCAGCGCGGGTGAGCAGTTCTTC. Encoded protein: CASSAGEQFF.

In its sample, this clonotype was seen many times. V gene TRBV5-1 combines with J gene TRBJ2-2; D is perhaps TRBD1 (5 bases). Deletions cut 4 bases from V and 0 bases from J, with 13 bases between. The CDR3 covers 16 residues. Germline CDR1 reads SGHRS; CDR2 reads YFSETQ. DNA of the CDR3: TGCGCCAGCAGCCCCCAGGGCATTACGAACACCGGGGAGCTGTTTTTT. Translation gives CASSPQGITNTGELFF.

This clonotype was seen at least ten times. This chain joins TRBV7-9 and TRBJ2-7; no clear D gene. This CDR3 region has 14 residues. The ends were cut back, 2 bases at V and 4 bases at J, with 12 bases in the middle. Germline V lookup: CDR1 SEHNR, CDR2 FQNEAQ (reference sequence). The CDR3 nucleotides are TGTGCCAGCAGCTTACGCGGCAGGCCGTACGAGCAGTACTTC. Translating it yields CASSLRGRPYEQYF.

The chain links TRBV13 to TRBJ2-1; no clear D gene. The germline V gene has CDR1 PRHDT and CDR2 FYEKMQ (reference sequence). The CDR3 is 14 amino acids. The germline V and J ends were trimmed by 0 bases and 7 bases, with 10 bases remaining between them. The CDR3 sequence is CASSLGPHGNEQFF. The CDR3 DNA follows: TGTGCCAGCAGCTTAGGCCCCCATGGAAATGAGCAGTTCTTC.

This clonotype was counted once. CDR3 DNA: TGTGCCAGCAGCTTAGGAGGCCTGGGCCCGAACACTGAAGCTTTCTTT. Encoded protein: CASSLGGLGPNTEAFF. The V and J genes are TRBV5-5 and TRBJ1-1, with D unclear. The germline CDR1 and CDR2 sequences are SGHKS and YYEKEE (reference sequence). This CDR3 spans 16 amino acids. Trimming took 2 bases from V and 1 from J, leaving 15 bases between them.

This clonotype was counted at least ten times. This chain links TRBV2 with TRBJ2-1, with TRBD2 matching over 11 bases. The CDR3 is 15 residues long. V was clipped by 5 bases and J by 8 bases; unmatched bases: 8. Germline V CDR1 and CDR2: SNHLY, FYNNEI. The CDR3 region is CASSLWVAGGDEQFF. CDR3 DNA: TGTGCCAGCAGTCTCTGGGTAGCGGGGGGGGATGAGCAGTTCTTC.

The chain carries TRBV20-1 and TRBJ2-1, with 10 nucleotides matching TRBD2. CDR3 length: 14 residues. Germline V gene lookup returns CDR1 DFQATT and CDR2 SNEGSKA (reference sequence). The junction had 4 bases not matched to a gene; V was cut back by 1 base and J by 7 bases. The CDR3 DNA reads TGCAGTGCTAGAGTCTCTAGCGGGAGAAATGAGCAGTTCTTC. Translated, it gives CSARVSSGRNEQFF.

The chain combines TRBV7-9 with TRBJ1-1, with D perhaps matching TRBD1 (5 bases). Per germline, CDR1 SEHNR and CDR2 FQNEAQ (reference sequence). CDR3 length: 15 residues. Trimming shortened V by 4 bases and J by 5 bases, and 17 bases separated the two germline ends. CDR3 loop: CASSSGLQGDTEAFF. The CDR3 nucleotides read TGTGCCAGCAGCTCGGGTCTTCAGGGTGATACTGAAGCTTTCTTT.

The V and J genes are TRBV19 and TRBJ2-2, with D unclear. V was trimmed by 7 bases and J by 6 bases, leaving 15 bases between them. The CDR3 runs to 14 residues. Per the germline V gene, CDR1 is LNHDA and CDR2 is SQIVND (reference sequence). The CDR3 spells CASKSVASPGELFF. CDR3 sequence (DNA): TGTGCCAGTAAAAGCGTAGCTTCACCCGGGGAGCTGTTTTTT.

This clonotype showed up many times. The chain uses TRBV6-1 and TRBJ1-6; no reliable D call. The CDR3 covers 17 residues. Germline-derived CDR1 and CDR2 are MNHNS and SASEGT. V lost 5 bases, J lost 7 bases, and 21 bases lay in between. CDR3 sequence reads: CASSYYPGGLTNSPLHF. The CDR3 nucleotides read TGTGCCAGCAGTTATTACCCGGGAGGGTTGACAAATTCACCCCTCCACTTT.

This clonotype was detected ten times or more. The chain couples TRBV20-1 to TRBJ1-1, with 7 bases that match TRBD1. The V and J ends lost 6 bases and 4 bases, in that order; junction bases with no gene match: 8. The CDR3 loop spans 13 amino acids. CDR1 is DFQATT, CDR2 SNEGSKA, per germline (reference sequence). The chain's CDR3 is CSAKRQGATEAFF. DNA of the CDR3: TGCAGTGCAAAAAGACAGGGCGCCACTGAAGCTTTCTTT.